These 23 T cell receptor beta chains were sequenced from one sample in a study of shared clonotypes between healthy human individuals. Libraries were prepared by immunoSEQ multiplex PCR; TCRdb keeps only in-frame clonotypes and omits some of them. The sample has roughly 760,000 clones, around two thirds seen once. The sample consisted of memory CD4+ T cells sorted from blood. The sample's subset: CD45RA-negative fraction. These receptors were taken from a woman in her 30s in good health.

The chain is built from TRBV5-4 and TRBJ1-5; 7 nucleotides agree with TRBD1. Germline lookup yields CDR1 SGHNT and CDR2 YYREEE (reference sequence). The CDR3 totals 14 residues. Trimming removed 0 bases from V and 7 bases from J; junction bases left unmatched: 4. DNA for the CDR3: TGTGCCAGCAGCTTGGCGGGACAGAACCAGCCCCAGCATTTT. Translating it yields CASSLAGQNQPQHF. The variable domain in full, completed from reference TRBV5-4 and TRBJ1-5, reads ETGVTQSPTHLIKTRGQQVTLRCSSQSGHNTVSWYQQALGQGPQFIFQYYREEENGRGNFPPRFSGLQFPNYSSELNVNALELDDSALYLCASSLAGQNQPQHFGDGTRLSIL.

This clone was observed a handful of times. Other nucleotide sequences in the sample specify the same CDR3. The chain employs TRBV28 and TRBJ1-3; D not certain. Trimming stripped 3 bases from V and 1 base from J, with 1 base between. Germline V gene lookup returns CDR1 MDHEN and CDR2 SYDVKM. The CDR3 runs 12 residues. For the CDR3, the DNA is TGTGCCAGCAGTTTGTCTGGAAACACCATATATTTT. Translated: CASSLSGNTIYF.

This chain links TRBV7-9 with TRBJ2-5, with D possibly being TRBD1 (6 bases). CDR1 is SEHNR, CDR2 FQNEAQ, per germline (reference sequence). V lost 6 bases and J lost 1, with 18 bases in between. CDR3 size: 16 residues. DNA of the CDR3: TGTGCCAGCAGACACTACACACAGGGACGCCAAGAGACCCAGTACTTC. It translates to CASRHYTQGRQETQYF.

The V gene is TRBV5-1, the J gene TRBJ2-7, with D possibly being TRBD2 (5 bases). The CDR3 loop spans 12 amino acids. The V end was cut by 2 bases, the J end by 6 bases, with 9 bases between. Germline CDR1 and CDR2: SGHRS and YFSETQ. The CDR3 DNA reads TGCGCCAGCAGCTTACGGGGTTTCGAGCAGTACTTC. This gives the protein CASSLRGFEQYF.

J is TRBJ2-4 and V is TRBV7-9; D possibly uses TRBD1 or TRBD2 (5 bases each). The germline V gene has CDR1 SEHNR and CDR2 FQNEAQ (reference sequence). The CDR3 is 15 amino acids. V shed 5 bases and J shed 5 bases, with 16 bases lying between them. In DNA form, the CDR3 reads TGTGCCAGCAGCATGACTACTTTGGGGGAAAACATTCAGTACTTC. Residues: CASSMTTLGENIQYF.

V usage is TRBV28 and J usage is TRBJ1-2, with D unresolved. This CDR3 contains 13 residues. V was clipped by 5 bases and J by 0 bases, with 7 bases between them. The germline V gene encodes CDR1 MDHEN and CDR2 SYDVKM. CDR3 sequence: CASSGPTNYGYTF. CDR3 DNA sequence: TGTGCCAGCAGTGGTCCCACTAACTATGGCTACACCTTC.

The chain has TRBV10-3 and TRBJ2-3; D ambiguous. The CDR3 sequence is 17 residues long. Germline CDR1 is ENHRY and CDR2 is SYGVKD. V lost 0 bases and J 0 bases, leaving 13 bases between the germline ends. This CDR3 reads CAISESLAGASTDTQYF. The CDR3 bases are TGTGCCATCAGTGAGTCGTTGGCAGGCGCTAGCACAGATACGCAGTATTTT.

The gene calls are TRBV28 and TRBJ2-5, with D uncertain. Trimming pared 10 bases from V and 0 bases from J, leaving 12 bases between. This CDR3 has 13 amino acids. From germline, CDR1 is MDHEN and CDR2 SYDVKM. CDR3 protein: CATRRQYQETQYF. CDR3 coding DNA: TGTGCCACCAGACGTCAGTACCAAGAGACCCAGTACTTC.

The V gene is TRBV7-8, the J gene TRBJ1-2, with 8 bases lining up with TRBD1. Trimming cost V 2 bases and J 7 bases; bases outside gene matches: 6. The CDR3 has 14 amino acids. CDR1 and CDR2 from the germline V gene are SGHVS and FQNEAQ. CDR3 in DNA: TGTGCCAGCAGCTTATCGACAGGGGAGAGTGGCTACACCTTC. Protein sequence: CASSLSTGESGYTF.

This clone has just a few counts. This sequence joins TRBV2 and TRBJ2-5; D not certain. This CDR3 spans 11 amino acids. V was pared by 8 bases and J by 4 bases, with 8 bases between. Germline V gene data show CDR1 as SNHLY and CDR2 as FYNNEI. This CDR3 is CASRQTETQYF. The CDR3 nucleotides are TGTGCCAGCCGTCAAACAGAGACCCAGTACTTC. Filled out from reference TRBV2 and TRBJ2-5, the complete variable domain reads EPEVTQTPSHQVTQMGQEVILRCVPISNHLYFYWYRQILGQKVEFLVSFYNNEISEKSEIFDDQFSVERPDGSNFTLKIRSTKLEDSAMYFCASRQTETQYFGPGTRLLVL.

V usage is TRBV9 and J usage is TRBJ1-2; D gene ambiguous. V lost 0 bases, J lost 3 bases, and 12 bases lay in between. The CDR3 length is 15 residues. Germline V gene data show CDR1 as SGDLS and CDR2 as YYNGEE. The CDR3 coding sequence is TGTGCCAGCAGCGTAGGCTGGGGAAGGGACTATGGCTACACCTTC. Translation gives CASSVGWGRDYGYTF.

The chain combines TRBV7-8 with TRBJ2-7, with 9 nucleotides matching TRBD2. Germline V lookup: CDR1 SGHVS, CDR2 FQNEAQ. V gave up 7 bases and J gave up 2 bases; unmatched junction bases: 6. The CDR3 is 14 residues long. The CDR3 reads CASIPSGIAYEQYF. The CDR3 DNA sequence: TGTGCCAGCATCCCTAGCGGGATAGCCTACGAGCAGTACTTC.

This chain uses TRBV28 with TRBJ1-5; D not certain. Germline V CDR1 and CDR2: MDHEN, SYDVKM. The germline V and J ends were trimmed by 2 bases and 6 bases, with 11 bases remaining between them. The CDR3 consists of 14 residues. CDR3 in amino acids: CASSLQVVGQPQHF. The CDR3 coding sequence is TGTGCCAGCAGTTTACAAGTCGTCGGTCAGCCCCAGCATTTT.

V usage is TRBV6-5 and J usage is TRBJ1-1, with D hard to call. This CDR3 comprises 12 residues. Germline-derived CDR1 and CDR2 are MNHEY and SVGAGI. V was pared by 0 bases and J by 9 bases, with 8 bases between. As DNA, the CDR3 is TGTGCCAGCAGTTACTCAGCCGGTAAAGCTTTCTTT. Protein product: CASSYSAGKAFF.

This clone was found a few times. This chain links TRBV7-9 with TRBJ1-2; 9 bases are a match to TRBD1. The germline V gene has CDR1 SEHNR and CDR2 FQNEAQ (reference sequence). Trimming removed 5 bases from V and 7 bases from J; junction bases left unmatched: 11. The CDR3 extends over 15 amino acids. The CDR3: CASSTRNRGRFGYTF. CDR3 nucleotides: TGTGCCAGCAGCACCCGAAACAGGGGGCGGTTTGGCTACACCTTC. Combining the CDR3 with reference TRBV7-9 and TRBJ1-2 gives the whole variable domain DTGVSQNPRHKITKRGQNVTFRCDPISEHNRLYWYRQTLGQGPEFLTYFQNEAQLEKSRLLSDRFSAERPKGSFSTLEIQRTEQGDSAMYLCASSTRNRGRFGYTFGSGTRLTVV.

This chain links TRBV11-2 with TRBJ2-5; the match to TRBD1 covers 7 bases. From germline, CDR1 is SGHAT and CDR2 FQNNGV. The CDR3 contains 15 residues. V lost 5 bases and J lost 5; bases outside the gene matches: 11. CDR3 coding DNA: TGTGCCAGCAGCCGACCGGGACCACAGGGGGAGACCCAGTACTTC. Translated: CASSRPGPQGETQYF.

The V call is TRBV28, the J call TRBJ1-5; 10 bases fit TRBD1. This CDR3 has 16 residues. Germline V gene lookup returns CDR1 MDHEN and CDR2 SYDVKM. V shed 4 bases, J shed 5 bases, and the junction held 8 bases outside the gene matches. The CDR3 here is CASSSTGGRWDQPQHF. CDR3 nucleotide sequence: TGTGCCAGCAGTTCGACAGGGGGCAGATGGGATCAGCCCCAGCATTTT.

The chain recombines TRBV2 with TRBJ1-1; weak D call: TRBD1 (6 bases). The V end lost 11 bases, the J end lost 4 bases, and 17 bases lay between the germline ends. Germline V gene sequence: CDR1 SNHLY, CDR2 FYNNEI. This CDR3 spans 13 amino acids. CDR3 bases: TGTGCCTCAAGACAGGATAGACTCACTGAAGCTTTCTTT. Protein: CASRQDRLTEAFF.

This chain links TRBV18 with TRBJ1-1, with D possibly being TRBD1 (5 bases). Germline V lookup: CDR1 KGHSH, CDR2 LQKENI. There are 16 residues in the CDR3. The germline V and J ends were trimmed by 5 bases and 3 bases, with 19 bases remaining between them. The CDR3 DNA sequence: TGTGCCAGCTCAAACCTGGAGCAGGGCCGGGACACTGAAGCTTTCTTT. Its translation: CASSNLEQGRDTEAFF.

This chain joins TRBV28 and TRBJ2-1; the D is unclear. Germline V gene data show CDR1 as MDHEN and CDR2 as SYDVKM. The CDR3 extends over 14 amino acids. Trimming pared 5 bases from V and 9 bases from J, leaving 17 bases between. In DNA form, the CDR3 reads TGTGCCAGCAGTCCGGGCAGTGCTCGTCCTGAGCAGTTCTTC. Its translation: CASSPGSARPEQFF.

The chain joins TRBV5-1 to TRBJ2-5; TRBD2 agrees at 10 bases. The ends lost 4 bases at V and 4 bases at J; junction bases unmatched: 16. Germline loops: CDR1 SGHRS, CDR2 YFSETQ. The CDR3 runs 18 residues. As DNA, the CDR3 is TGCGCCAGCAGCCAATGGACAGCTGTAGCGGGAGGAGGAGAGACCCAGTACTTC. As protein: CASSQWTAVAGGGETQYF.

The V gene is TRBV6-1, the J gene TRBJ2-5; TRBD2 matches at 11 bases. After removal of 4 bases from V and 4 bases from J, the junction contained 5 bases not matched to a gene. CDR3 size: 15 residues. Germline V gene sequence: CDR1 MNHNS, CDR2 SASEGT. CDR3 in DNA: TGTGCCAGCAGTGTAGCGGGAGGGCCAGCAGAGACCCAGTACTTC. Encoded protein: CASSVAGGPAETQYF.

This clone was picked up one time. The chain links TRBV4-1 to TRBJ1-3, with D possibly being TRBD1 (5 bases). The germline V gene has CDR1 MGHRA and CDR2 YSYEKL. This CDR3 contains 17 residues. Trimming pared 3 bases from V and 0 bases from J, leaving 15 bases between. The CDR3 region is CASSHRLSGGSGNTIYF. CDR3 nucleotides: TGCGCCAGCAGCCACAGATTATCGGGGGGCTCTGGAAACACCATATATTTT.